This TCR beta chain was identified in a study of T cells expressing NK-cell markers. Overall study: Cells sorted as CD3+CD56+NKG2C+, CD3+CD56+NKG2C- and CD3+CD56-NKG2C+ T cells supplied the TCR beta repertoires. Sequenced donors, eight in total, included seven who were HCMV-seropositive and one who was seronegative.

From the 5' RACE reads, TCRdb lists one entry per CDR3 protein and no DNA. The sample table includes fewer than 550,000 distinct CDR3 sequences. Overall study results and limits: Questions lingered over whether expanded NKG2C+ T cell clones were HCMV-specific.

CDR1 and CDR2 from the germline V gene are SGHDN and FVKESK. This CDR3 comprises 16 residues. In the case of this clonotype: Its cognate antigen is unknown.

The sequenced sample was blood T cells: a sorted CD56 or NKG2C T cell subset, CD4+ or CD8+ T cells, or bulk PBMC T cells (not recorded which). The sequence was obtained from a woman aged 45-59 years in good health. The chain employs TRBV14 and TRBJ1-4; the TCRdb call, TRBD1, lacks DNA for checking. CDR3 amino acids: CASSRVGQGLNEKLFF. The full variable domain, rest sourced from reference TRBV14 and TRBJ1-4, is EAGVTQFPSHSVIEKGQTVTLRCDPISGHDNLYWYRRVMGKEIKFLLHFVKESKQDESGMPNNRFLAERTGGTYSTLKVQPAELEDSGVYFCASSRVGQGLNEKLFFGSGTQLSVL.